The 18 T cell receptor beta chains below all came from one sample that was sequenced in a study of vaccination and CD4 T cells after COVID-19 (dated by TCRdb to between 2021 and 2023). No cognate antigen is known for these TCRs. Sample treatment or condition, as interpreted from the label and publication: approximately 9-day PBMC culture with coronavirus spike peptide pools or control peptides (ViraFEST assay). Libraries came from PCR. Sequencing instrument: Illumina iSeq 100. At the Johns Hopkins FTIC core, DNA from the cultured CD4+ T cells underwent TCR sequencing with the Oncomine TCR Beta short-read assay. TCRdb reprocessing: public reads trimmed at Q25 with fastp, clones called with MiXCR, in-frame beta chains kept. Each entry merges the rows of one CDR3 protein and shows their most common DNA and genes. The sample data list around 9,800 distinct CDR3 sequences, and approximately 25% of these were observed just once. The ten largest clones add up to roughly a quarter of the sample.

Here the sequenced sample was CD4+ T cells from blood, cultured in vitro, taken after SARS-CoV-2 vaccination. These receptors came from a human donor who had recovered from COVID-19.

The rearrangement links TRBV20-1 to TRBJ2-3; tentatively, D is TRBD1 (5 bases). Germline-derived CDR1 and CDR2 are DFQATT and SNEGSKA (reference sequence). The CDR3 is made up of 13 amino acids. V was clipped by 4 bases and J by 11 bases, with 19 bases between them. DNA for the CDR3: TGCAGTGCTACCCAAGCGACAGCCAAGGGGCAGTATTTT. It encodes CSATQATAKGQYF.

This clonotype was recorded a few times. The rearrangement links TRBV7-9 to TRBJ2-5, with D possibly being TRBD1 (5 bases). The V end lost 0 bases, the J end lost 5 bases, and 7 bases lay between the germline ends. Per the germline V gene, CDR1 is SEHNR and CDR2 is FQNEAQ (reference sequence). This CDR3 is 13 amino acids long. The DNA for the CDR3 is TGTGCCAGCAGCTTAGCCAGGGTGGAGACCCAGTACTTC. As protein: CASSLARVETQYF.

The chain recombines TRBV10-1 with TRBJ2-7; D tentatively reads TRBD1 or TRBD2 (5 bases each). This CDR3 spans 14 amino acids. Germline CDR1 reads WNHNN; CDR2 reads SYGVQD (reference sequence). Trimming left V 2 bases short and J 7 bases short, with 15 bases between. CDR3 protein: CASSEGARPGEQYF. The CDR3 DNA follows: TGCGCCAGCAGTGAGGGGGCCCGACCGGGGGAGCAGTACTTC.

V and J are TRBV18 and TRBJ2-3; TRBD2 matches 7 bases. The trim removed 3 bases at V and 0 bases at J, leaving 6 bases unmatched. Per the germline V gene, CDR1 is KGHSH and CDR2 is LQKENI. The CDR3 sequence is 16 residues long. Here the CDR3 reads CASSPAGALSTDTQYF. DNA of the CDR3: TGTGCCAGCTCACCGGCGGGAGCGCTTAGCACAGATACGCAGTATTTT.

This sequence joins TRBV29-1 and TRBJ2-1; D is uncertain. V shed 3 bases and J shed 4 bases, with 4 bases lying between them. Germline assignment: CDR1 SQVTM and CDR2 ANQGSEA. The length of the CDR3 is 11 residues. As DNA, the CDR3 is TGCAGCGTTGACACTTACAATGAGCAGTTCTTC. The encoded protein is CSVDTYNEQFF.

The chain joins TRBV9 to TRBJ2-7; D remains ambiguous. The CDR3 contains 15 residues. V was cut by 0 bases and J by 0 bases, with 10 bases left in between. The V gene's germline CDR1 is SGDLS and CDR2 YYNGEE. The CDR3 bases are TGTGCCAGCAGCGTAGATCTGGGCAGCTCCTACGAGCAGTACTTC. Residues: CASSVDLGSSYEQYF.

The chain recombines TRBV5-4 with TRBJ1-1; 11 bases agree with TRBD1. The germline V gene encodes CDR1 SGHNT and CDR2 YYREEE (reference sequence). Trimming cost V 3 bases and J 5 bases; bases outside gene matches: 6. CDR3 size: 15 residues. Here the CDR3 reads CASSSRDRGVTEAFF. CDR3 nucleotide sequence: TGTGCCAGCAGCTCGAGGGACAGGGGGGTAACTGAAGCTTTCTTT.

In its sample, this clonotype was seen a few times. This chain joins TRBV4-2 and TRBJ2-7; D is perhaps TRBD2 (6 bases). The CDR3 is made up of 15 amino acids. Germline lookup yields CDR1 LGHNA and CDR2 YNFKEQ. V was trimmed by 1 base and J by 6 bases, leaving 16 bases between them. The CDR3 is CASSQGLGAPGEQYF. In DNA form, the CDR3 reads TGTGCCAGCAGCCAAGGACTAGGGGCCCCTGGCGAGCAGTACTTC.

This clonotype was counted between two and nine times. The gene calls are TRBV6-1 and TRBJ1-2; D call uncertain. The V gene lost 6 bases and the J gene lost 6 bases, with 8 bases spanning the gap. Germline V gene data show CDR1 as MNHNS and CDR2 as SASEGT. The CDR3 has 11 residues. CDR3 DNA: TGTGCCAGCAGCCCCGGTAATGGCTACACCTTC. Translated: CASSPGNGYTF.

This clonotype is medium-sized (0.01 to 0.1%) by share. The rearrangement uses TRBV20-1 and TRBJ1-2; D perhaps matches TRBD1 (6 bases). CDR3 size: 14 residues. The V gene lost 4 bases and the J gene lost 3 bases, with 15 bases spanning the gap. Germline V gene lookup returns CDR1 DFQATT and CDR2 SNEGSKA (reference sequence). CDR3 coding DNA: TGCAGTGCTATCGTGGGGGGCACTTACTATGGCTACACCTTC. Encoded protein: CSAIVGGTYYGYTF.

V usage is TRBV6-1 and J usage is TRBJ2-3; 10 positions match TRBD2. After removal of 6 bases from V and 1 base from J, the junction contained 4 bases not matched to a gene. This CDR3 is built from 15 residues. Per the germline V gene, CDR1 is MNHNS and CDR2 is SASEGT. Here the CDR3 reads CASRTLAGGTDTQYF. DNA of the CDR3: TGTGCCAGCAGAACTCTAGCGGGGGGCACAGATACGCAGTATTTT.

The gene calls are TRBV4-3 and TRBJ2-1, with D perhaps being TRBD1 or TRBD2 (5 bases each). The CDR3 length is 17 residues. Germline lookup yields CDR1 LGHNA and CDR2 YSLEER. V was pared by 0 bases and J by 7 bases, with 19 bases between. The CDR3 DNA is TGCGCCAGCAGCCAAGATCGAGGGGCGGTTAGTCGGAATGAGCAGTTCTTC. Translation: CASSQDRGAVSRNEQFF.

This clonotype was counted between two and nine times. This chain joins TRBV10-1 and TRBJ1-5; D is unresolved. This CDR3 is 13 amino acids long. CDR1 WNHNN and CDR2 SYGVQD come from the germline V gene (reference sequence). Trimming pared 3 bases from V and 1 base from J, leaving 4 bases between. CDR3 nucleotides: TGCGCCAGCAGTGACAGAAGCAATCAGCCCCAGCATTTT. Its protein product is CASSDRSNQPQHF.

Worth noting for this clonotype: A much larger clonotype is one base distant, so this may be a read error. The CDR3 protein is CAGSEKENYGYTF. Written as DNA, the CDR3 is TGTGCCGGCAGTGAAAAGGAGAACTATGGCTACACCTTC. The rearrangement uses TRBV6-1 and TRBJ1-2; D call uncertain. Germline CDR1 is MNHNS and CDR2 is SASEGT. The CDR3 sequence is 13 residues long.

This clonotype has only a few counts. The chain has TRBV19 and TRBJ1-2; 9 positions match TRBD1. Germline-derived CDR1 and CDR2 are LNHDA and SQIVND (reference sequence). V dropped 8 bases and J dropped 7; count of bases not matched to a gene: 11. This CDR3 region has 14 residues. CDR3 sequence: CASGTDRGKGGYTF. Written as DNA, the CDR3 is TGTGCCAGTGGAACGGACAGGGGTAAAGGTGGCTACACCTTC. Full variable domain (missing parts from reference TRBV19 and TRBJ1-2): DGGITQSPKYLFRKEGQNVTLSCEQNLNHDAMYWYRQDPGQGLRLIYYSQIVNDFQKGDIAEGYSVSREKKESFPLTVTSAQKNPTAFYLCASGTDRGKGGYTFGSGTRLTVV.

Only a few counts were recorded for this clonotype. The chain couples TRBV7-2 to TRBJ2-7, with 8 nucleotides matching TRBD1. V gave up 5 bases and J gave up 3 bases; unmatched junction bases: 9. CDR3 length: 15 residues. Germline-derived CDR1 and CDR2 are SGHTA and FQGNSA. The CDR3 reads CASSLLPGGGYEQYF. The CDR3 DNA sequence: TGTGCCAGCAGCCTACTCCCAGGGGGCGGCTACGAGCAGTACTTC.

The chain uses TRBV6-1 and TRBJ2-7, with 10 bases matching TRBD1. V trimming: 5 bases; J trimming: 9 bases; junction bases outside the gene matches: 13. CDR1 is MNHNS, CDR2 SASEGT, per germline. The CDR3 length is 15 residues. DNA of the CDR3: TGTGCCAGCAGTAGAGGGACAGGGGACCCTCAGAGGCAGTACTTC. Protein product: CASSRGTGDPQRQYF.

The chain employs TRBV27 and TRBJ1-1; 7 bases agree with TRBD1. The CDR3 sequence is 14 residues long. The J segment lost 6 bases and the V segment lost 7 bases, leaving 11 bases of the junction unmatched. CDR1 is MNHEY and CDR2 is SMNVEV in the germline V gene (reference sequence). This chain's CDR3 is CASIKTGSSSEAFF. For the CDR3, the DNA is TGTGCCAGCATCAAGACAGGGAGTAGCTCTGAAGCTTTCTTT.